The 17 T cell receptor beta chains reported below all come from one sample, sequenced in a study of tumor-infiltrating lymphocytes in primary liver carcinoma. TCR beta cDNA was prepared out of about 530 ng total RNA by means of a constant-region primer. Each TCR beta library was derived from three nested multiplex PCR rounds that employed slightly modified ARM-PCR. PCR rounds one and two used TRBV1-TRBV30 forward primers with a C-beta reverse primer for around 11 cycles each. Using its own MiXCR run on the multiplex PCR reads, TCRdb lists one record per CDR3 protein. Of some 32,000 distinct CDR3 sequences in the sample, less than 80% are singletons; the top ten hold roughly a third. Both RNA and DNA were isolated together from about 21-30 mg of bulk tissue that had not been sorted. The sequencing input was liver tumor tissue from sampling region 5. Subset specified: tumor region T5, tumor centre. These receptor sequences come from a man between 40 and 49 years old with primary liver carcinoma and hepatitis B virus infection.

The rearrangement uses TRBV11-1 and TRBJ2-1; 8 positions match TRBD1. The CDR3 is 14 residues long. Germline loops: CDR1 SGHAT, CDR2 FQDESV (reference sequence). Losses at the gene ends were 4 bases for V and 6 bases for J; bases not matched to a gene: 5. CDR3 sequence: CASSSRQGSNEQFF. The CDR3 nucleotides read TGTGCCAGCAGCTCCCGACAGGGGAGCAATGAGCAGTTCTTC.

Notes on this clonotype: At one end, the junction sequence differs from germline, possibly due to a read error. This rearrangement joins TRBV12-3 or TRBV12-4 to TRBJ1-5; 8 bases match TRBD1. The CDR3 contains 14 residues. CDR3 coding DNA: TGCGCCAGCAGTAGGACAGGGAGCACTCAGCCCCAGCATTTT. This encodes CASSRTGSTQPQHF.

The genes are TRBV10-2 and TRBJ2-7; tentatively, D is TRBD1 (6 bases). CDR1 and CDR2 from the germline V gene are WSHSY and SAAADI. CDR3 length: 16 residues. V was pared by 0 bases and J by 5 bases, with 17 bases between. This CDR3 is CASSESASRAGDEQYF. The CDR3 nucleotides read TGCGCCAGCAGTGAGTCGGCCTCTAGGGCAGGGGACGAGCAGTACTTC.

This clonotype qualifies as medium-sized (0.01 to 0.1%). V gene TRBV6-1 combines with J gene TRBJ1-5; D remains unclear. Trimming left V 1 base short and J 0 bases short, with 7 bases between. The CDR3 is made up of 15 amino acids. The germline gives CDR1 MNHNS, CDR2 SASEGT. The CDR3 DNA reads TGTGCCAGCAGTGAAGAGGTGAATAGCAATCAGCCCCAGCATTTT. The encoded protein is CASSEEVNSNQPQHF.

Concerning this clonotype: The junction does not match germline at one end; this may be a read error. The chain recombines TRBV12-3 or TRBV12-4 with TRBJ2-5; 7 bases align to TRBD1. The CDR3 is made up of 15 amino acids. CDR3 sequence reads: CASSSSTGRQATQYF. The CDR3 region has the DNA TGTGCAAGCAGTAGTTCGACAGGGAGACAAGCGACCCAGTACTTC.

In the case of this clonotype: One junction end does not reproduce the germline sequence, and a read error may be involved. This chain connects TRBV6-6 to TRBJ2-1, with TRBD2 identical over 14 bases. The CDR3 runs to 21 residues. The germline V gene encodes CDR1 MNHNY and CDR2 SVGAGI (reference sequence). The CDR3 sequence: CASSYPGLAGVLRSSYNEQFF. The DNA for the CDR3 is TGTGCTAGCAGTTACCCGGGACTAGCGGGAGTCCTCCGAAGCTCCTACAATGAGCAGTTCTTC.

This clonotype is classed as large. The chain is built from TRBV11-2 and TRBJ2-2; D uncertain. The CDR3 is made up of 13 amino acids. Germline-derived CDR1 and CDR2 are SGHAT and FQNNGV. The ends were cut back, 3 bases at V and 3 bases at J, with 5 bases in the middle. CDR3 sequence: CASSLTDTGELFF. The CDR3 region has the DNA TGTGCCAGCAGCTTGACGGACACCGGGGAGCTGTTTTTT.

In this sample, this clonotype turned up once. The chain carries TRBV4-1 and TRBJ2-2; possibly TRBD2 for D (5 bases). CDR1 and CDR2 from the germline V gene are MGHRA and YSYEKL. Trimming stripped 6 bases from V and 5 bases from J, with 25 bases between. The CDR3 is 18 residues long. As DNA, the CDR3 is TGCGCCAGCAGTCAGCGCCCCCCGGGATTAACGGAAACCGGGGAGCTGTTTTTT. This sequence encodes CASSQRPPGLTETGELFF.

This clonotype was seen once. At one boundary the junction diverges from the germline segment, which might be a read error. The CDR3 DNA sequence: TGTGCCAGCAGTCAAGAGCACGGACAGGGTTTTTGGACTGAAGCTTTATTT. It translates to CASSQEHGQGFWTEALF. The gene calls are TRBV4-2 and TRBJ1-1, with 8 bases matching TRBD1. Germline CDR1 is LGHNA and CDR2 is YNFKEQ. The CDR3 totals 17 residues.

As concerns this clonotype: At one boundary the junction diverges from the germline segment, which might be a read error. The J gene is TRBJ2-6, the V gene TRBV11-2, with a weak D call TRBD1 (5 bases). The V gene's germline CDR1 is SGHAT and CDR2 FQNNGV. The CDR3 is 17 amino acids. The CDR3 coding sequence is TGTGCCGACAGCTTTTTTCTGTGGCACACTGGGGCCAACGTCCTGACCTTC. Protein sequence: CADSFFLWHTGANVLTF.

Details on this clonotype: The CDR3 end shows no conserved phenylalanine or tryptophan, and so a read error is likely. The limits of the CDR3 on the DNA are not certain, so only TCRdb's listed CDR3 is given. The gene calls are TRBV11-1 and TRBJ2-2. Germline-derived CDR1 and CDR2 are SGHAT and FQDESV (reference sequence). A total of 13 residues make up the CDR3, ends included. CDR3 region: CASSLVRFWEPFL.

Note on this clonotype: The junction differs from germline at one of its ends, possibly a read error. The chain employs TRBV12-3 or TRBV12-4 and TRBJ1-5; D not certain. The CDR3 covers 12 residues. The DNA of the CDR3 is TGTGCCAGCAGTTTAGGCGATCATCCCCAGCATTTT. This codes for CASSLGDHPQHF.

This clonotype was picked up a small number of times. This may be a read error: a much more frequent sequence differs by one nucleotide. The rearrangement uses TRBV5-5 and TRBJ2-5, with D perhaps matching TRBD2 (6 bases). This CDR3 contains 13 residues. V dropped 1 base and J dropped 5 bases, with 9 bases sitting between them. Germline V gives CDR1 SGHKS, CDR2 YYEKEE (reference sequence). The CDR3 here is CASSLTGEETQYF. The CDR3, as DNA: TGTGCCAGCAGCTTGACGGGAGAGGAGACCCAGTACTTC.

A word on this clonotype: The junction differs from germline at one of its ends, possibly a read error. This rearrangement joins TRBV10-3 to TRBJ2-7; 9 bases fit TRBD2. In germline, CDR1 is ENHRY, CDR2 SYGVKD. CDR3 length: 19 residues. CDR3 DNA sequence: TGTGCCAACACCAAACGATCGGGACTAGCAGGAGGGTTCTCCTACGAACAGTACTTC. This encodes CANTKRSGLAGGFSYEQYF.

In regard to this clonotype: One junction end does not reproduce the germline sequence, and a read error may be involved. The CDR3 nucleotides are TGTGCCAGCAGTTACTCGATTTCTGGACTATCGAACACCGGGGAGTTGTTTTTT. This sequence encodes CASSYSISGLSNTGELFF. The chain combines TRBV6-6 with TRBJ2-2; maybe TRBD2 (6 bases). CDR1 is MNHNY, CDR2 SVGAGI, per germline (reference sequence). This CDR3 contains 18 residues.

The rearrangement links TRBV6-5 to TRBJ2-6, with 9 bases identical to TRBD1. The germline V gene has CDR1 MNHEY and CDR2 SVGAGI. V lost 5 bases to trimming and J lost 8 bases; unmatched junction nucleotides: 10. This CDR3 contains 16 residues. In nucleotides, the CDR3 is TGTGCCAGCAGTCACACAGGGGGCTCTTGGACCAACGTCCTGACTTTC. Translating gives CASSHTGGSWTNVLTF.

Concerning this clonotype itself: One end of the junction does not line up with germline, which may come from a read error. The V gene is TRBV20-1, the J gene TRBJ2-3; 16 positions match TRBD2. Germline V gene lookup returns CDR1 DFQATT and CDR2 SNEGSKA (reference sequence). The CDR3 is 16 residues long. The CDR3 sequence is CSGPGLAGGGIDAQYF. In DNA form, the CDR3 reads TGCAGTGGCCCGGGACTAGCGGGAGGGGGCATAGATGCGCAGTATTTT.